This is a list of T cell receptor beta chains from one sample in a study of T cell responses to AZD1222 COVID-19 vaccine. Sequencing used immunoSEQ multiplex PCR; TCRdb keeps in-frame clones, though not all of them. Of 85,000 to 100,000 clones listed, just over 85% were seen once; the top ten hold 9.5% to 13%. This specimen consisted of peripheral blood, obtained on day 0 of AZD1222 vaccination. The origin of the receptors is an adult in good health. Both conserved end residues are part of each CDR3. D genes are given only for firm matches. Not every row has a clone size; where given, it reads once, few, many or a size class.

d_call	clone_size	v_call	cdr3_length	j_call	cdr3_aa	cdr3_nt
NA	NA	TRBV7-2	14	TRBJ2-1	CASSFSVLGNEQFF	TGTGCCAGCAGCTTTAGTGTCCTAGGCAATGAGCAGTTCTTC
TRBD1	NA	TRBV5-1	12	TRBJ2-7	CASSLTGVEQYF	TGCGCCAGCAGCCTGACAGGGGTCGAGCAGTACTTC
TRBD2	few	TRBV7-2	18	TRBJ2-1	CASSLQDLRTSGNNEQFF	TGTGCCAGCAGCTTACAAGACCTGAGGACTAGCGGCAACAATGAGCAGTTCTTC
NA	once	TRBV6-5	14	TRBJ1-1	CASNSVGVNTEAFF	TGTGCCAGCAACTCGGTGGGGGTGAACACTGAAGCTTTCTTT
NA	NA	TRBV18	13	TRBJ1-1	CASSPAGFTEAFF	TGTGCCAGCTCCCCAGCGGGGTTCACTGAAGCTTTCTTT
TRBD1	NA	TRBV7-9	17	TRBJ1-4	CASSWGDRGPTNEKLFF	TGTGCCAGCAGCTGGGGGGACAGGGGACCAACTAATGAAAAACTGTTTTTT
NA	once	TRBV7-9	13	TRBJ2-5	CASSLVPGETQYF	TGTGCCAGCAGCTTAGTCCCGGGGGAGACCCAGTACTTC
TRBD2	NA	TRBV3-1/TRBV3-2	16	TRBJ2-5	CASSPLAGLSEETQYF	TGTGCCAGCAGCCCGTTAGCGGGGCTCTCTGAGGAGACCCAGTACTTC
NA	NA	TRBV7-8	12	TRBJ2-1	CASSLAIGEQFF	TGTGCCAGCAGCTTAGCAATAGGTGAGCAGTTCTTC
NA	NA	TRBV6-6	14	TRBJ1-3	CASTVQGSGNTIYF	TGTGCCAGCACCGTACAGGGTTCAGGAAACACCATATATTTT
NA	once	TRBV18	14	TRBJ1-2	CASSRGSGRDGYTF	TGTGCCAGCTCTCGGGGTTCGGGGCGCGATGGCTACACCTTC
TRBD1	NA	TRBV10-2	15	TRBJ1-5	CASSDGDRGNQPQHF	TGCGCCAGCAGTGATGGAGACAGGGGTAATCAGCCCCAGCATTTT
NA	few	TRBV6-6	14	TRBJ1-1	CASSYLADTWEAFF	TGTGCCAGCAGTTACCTGGCGGATACGTGGGAAGCTTTCTTT
NA	NA	TRBV19	13	TRBJ2-5	CASSGSLQETQYF	TGTGCCAGTAGCGGGAGTCTCCAAGAGACCCAGTACTTC
TRBD1	NA	TRBV19	15	TRBJ2-7	CASSATGTGIYEQYF	TGTGCCAGTAGCGCCACCGGGACAGGAATCTACGAGCAGTACTTC
TRBD1	NA	TRBV18	15	TRBJ2-2	CASSPSGTVTGELFF	TGTGCCAGCTCACCGTCCGGGACAGTCACCGGGGAGCTGTTTTTT
TRBD2	NA	TRBV5-1	16	TRBJ2-2	CASSFTGTSGTGELFF	TGCGCCAGCAGCTTCACCGGGACTAGCGGCACCGGGGAGCTGTTTTTT
NA	few	TRBV30	13	TRBJ1-1	CAWRQQGSFRSFF	TGTGCCTGGAGACAACAGGGTTCGTTTAGGTCTTTCTTT
NA	NA	TRBV28	13	TRBJ2-3	CASTQVTPDTQYF	TGTGCCAGCACCCAGGTCACCCCAGATACGCAGTATTTT
NA	NA	TRBV6-1	13	TRBJ1-2	CASSDERNYGYTF	TGTGCCAGCAGTGATGAAAGGAACTATGGCTACACCTTC
NA	NA	TRBV28	15	TRBJ2-6	CASSVTGSGANVLTF	TGTGCCAGCAGTGTCACAGGGTCTGGGGCCAACGTCCTGACTTTC
NA	once	TRBV5-4	14	TRBJ2-7	CASSGWDGDYEQYF	TGTGCCAGCAGCGGATGGGACGGGGACTACGAGCAGTACTTC
NA	once	TRBV6-1	13	TRBJ2-7	CASSERNRDEKYF	TGTGCCAGCAGTGAACGGAACAGGGATGAAAAGTACTTC
NA	NA	TRBV7-2	13	TRBJ2-2	CASSFTTTGELFF	TGTGCCAGCAGCTTCACAACAACCGGGGAGCTGTTTTTT
TRBD1	NA	TRBV10-3	14	TRBJ2-7	CAISAGQGRYEQYF	TGTGCCATCAGCGCGGGACAGGGGCGATACGAGCAGTACTTC
TRBD1	NA	TRBV6-5	15	TRBJ1-1	CASSSGQGMNTEAFF	TGTGCCAGCAGTTCCGGACAGGGAATGAACACTGAAGCTTTCTTT
NA	once	TRBV30	15	TRBJ2-7	CAWKETGKESYEQYF	TGTGCCTGGAAGGAAACAGGGAAGGAGTCCTACGAGCAGTACTTC
NA	NA	TRBV18	16	TRBJ1-1	CASSPNVLGAGTEAFF	TGTGCCAGCTCACCAAATGTTCTGGGGGCAGGCACTGAAGCTTTCTTT
TRBD2	NA	TRBV11-2	17	TRBJ2-3	CASSLATSGSRLDTQYF	TGTGCCAGCAGCTTAGCCACTAGCGGGAGTCGATTAGATACGCAGTATTTT
NA	NA	TRBV5-8	15	TRBJ1-1	CASSNWRGVNTEAFF	TGTGCCAGCAGCAATTGGCGGGGGGTGAACACTGAAGCTTTCTTT
TRBD2	NA	TRBV5-6	16	TRBJ2-7	CASSLSRAGPPYEQYF	TGTGCCAGCAGCTTGTCGCGAGCGGGGCCCCCCTACGAGCAGTACTTC
NA	NA	TRBV15	13	TRBJ1-2	CATSRDLNYGYTF	TGTGCCACCAGCAGGGACCTTAACTATGGCTACACCTTC
NA	NA	TRBV5-5	14	TRBJ1-5	CASSLRRDNQPQHF	TGTGCCAGCAGCTTGCGGAGAGACAATCAGCCCCAGCATTTT
NA	NA	TRBV12-3/TRBV12-4	13	TRBJ1-2	CASSFEGRYGYTF	TGTGCCAGCAGTTTCGAGGGGCGTTATGGCTACACCTTC
NA	NA	TRBV5-1	14	TRBJ1-4	CASSFSGEGEKLFF	TGCGCCAGCAGCTTTAGTGGAGAGGGGGAAAAACTGTTTTTT
TRBD2	NA	TRBV5-1	15	TRBJ2-1	CASSSGTSLLNEQFF	TGCGCCAGCAGCTCAGGGACTAGTCTCTTAAATGAGCAGTTCTTC
TRBD1	NA	TRBV19	14	TRBJ2-7	CASKQQGSSYEQYF	TGTGCCAGCAAGCAACAGGGGTCTTCCTACGAGCAGTACTTC
NA	few	TRBV12-3/TRBV12-4	12	TRBJ2-7	CASSFWGPEQYF	TGTGCCAGCAGTTTCTGGGGGCCCGAGCAGTACTTC
TRBD2	NA	TRBV14	16	TRBJ2-7	CASSQGLAGGSSEQYF	TGTGCCAGCAGCCAAGGCCTAGCGGGAGGGTCTTCCGAGCAGTACTTC
NA	NA	TRBV30	13	TRBJ2-1	CAWSVPEVGEQFF	TGTGCCTGGAGTGTACCCGAGGTGGGTGAGCAGTTCTTC
TRBD1	NA	TRBV7-9	14	TRBJ1-1	CASSSPGQGIEAFF	TGTGCCAGCAGCTCACCAGGACAGGGAATTGAAGCTTTCTTT